This T cell receptor (beta chain) was sequenced in a study of T cell responses to AZD1222 COVID-19 vaccine. Study-wide findings and caveats: Most donors were white British and more were female, and clonal diversity was possibly underestimated. With two AZD1222 doses given, Spike-specific TCR breadth and depth both rose.

TCRdb's copy holds only in-frame clones and misses some; the assay was immunoSEQ multiplex PCR. The sample yields over 100,000 clones, around nine tenths seen once. The CDR3 extends over 16 amino acids. With 0 bases clipped from V and 2 bases from J, the junction kept 5 bases outside the gene matches. Germline V lookup: CDR1 SGDLS, CDR2 YYNGEE. Remarks on this clone: Its antigen is still unknown.

The sequences come from peripheral blood, collected on day 0 of AZD1222 vaccination. The sequence derives from an adult in good health. This rearrangement joins TRBV9 to TRBJ2-3, with 8 bases identical to TRBD2. CDR3 residues: CASSVVGGGSTDTQYF. The CDR3 nucleotides are TGTGCCAGCAGCGTAGTAGGCGGGGGGTCCACAGATACGCAGTATTTT.